Following are 23 T cell receptor beta chains from one sample sequenced in a study of blood T cells in healthy people across ages. A sample-barcoded 5' primer and a J-beta primer mix were used in a second PCR of about 6 to 12 cycles. TCRdb reprocessed the 5' RACE reads via MiXCR and lists one record per CDR3 protein. The table has about 640,000 distinct CDR3 sequences, roughly three fifths seen once. The sequenced sample consisted of blood. The receptors stem from a man aged 55 to 70 in good health.

This rearrangement joins TRBV25-1 to TRBJ2-3; D call uncertain. Per the germline V gene, CDR1 is MGHDK and CDR2 is SYGVNS. V was clipped by 1 base and J by 2 bases, with 10 bases between them. This CDR3 is built from 15 residues. CDR3 loop: CASSELNGNTDTQYF. The CDR3 region has the DNA TGTGCCAGCAGTGAATTGAACGGTAACACAGATACGCAGTATTTT.

A few counts support this clonotype. The gene calls are TRBV20-1 and TRBJ1-2; 7 bases align to TRBD1. The germline V gene has CDR1 DFQATT and CDR2 SNEGSKA (reference sequence). Trimming cost V 0 bases and J 4 bases; bases outside gene matches: 8. This CDR3 region has 15 residues. CDR3 DNA: TGCAGTGCTAGAGATAAAATGGGACAGCTCTATGGCTACACCTTC. Its translation: CSARDKMGQLYGYTF.

This chain links TRBV5-1 with TRBJ1-5, with 8 bases lining up with TRBD1. V lost 1 base, J lost 2 bases, and 2 bases stayed unmatched. CDR1 and CDR2 (germline): SGHRS, YFSETQ. The CDR3 is made up of 15 amino acids. The CDR3 DNA is TGCGCCAGCAGCTTGCAGGGGGCCGGCAATCAGCCCCAGCATTTT. It is translated as CASSLQGAGNQPQHF.

A remark on this clonotype: One junction end does not reproduce the germline sequence, and a read error may be involved. The rearrangement joins TRBV5-1 to TRBJ2-4; D is unresolved. From germline, CDR1 is SGHRS and CDR2 YFSETQ. The CDR3 length is 14 residues. This chain's CDR3 is CARSLGTPINIQYF. For the CDR3, the DNA is TGCGCCAGAAGCTTGGGTACCCCGATAAACATTCAGTACTTC. The variable domain in full, completed from reference TRBV5-1 and TRBJ2-4, reads KAGVTQTPRYLIKTRGQQVTLSCSPISGHRSVSWYQQTPGQGLQFLFEYFSETQRNKGNFPGRFSGRQFSNSRSEMNVSTLELGDSALYLCARSLGTPINIQYFGAGTRLSVL.

This clonotype was seen a handful of times. The chain links TRBV20-1 to TRBJ2-7; TRBD1 matches 10 bases. Germline V gene data show CDR1 as DFQATT and CDR2 as SNEGSKA (reference sequence). The CDR3 has 14 residues. The trim removed 8 bases at V and 6 bases at J, leaving 13 bases unmatched. This CDR3 is CSSEKDRGGGEQYF. The CDR3 bases are TGCAGTTCTGAAAAGGACAGGGGGGGAGGCGAGCAGTACTTC.

The chain couples TRBV4-2 to TRBJ2-1, with 12 bases that match TRBD2. Germline V lookup: CDR1 LGHNA, CDR2 YNFKEQ. V gave up 0 bases and J gave up 9 bases; unmatched junction bases: 9. The CDR3 consists of 17 residues. The CDR3 here is CASSQDPLAGGRSEQFF. CDR3 DNA sequence: TGTGCCAGCAGCCAAGATCCCCTAGCGGGGGGGCGTAGTGAGCAGTTCTTC.

The chain is built from TRBV2 and TRBJ2-1, with 9 bases matching TRBD2. The length of the CDR3 is 14 residues. CDR1 and CDR2 (germline): SNHLY, FYNNEI. The V gene end was trimmed by 1 base and the J gene end by 12 bases; junction bases not matched to a gene: 7. The CDR3, as DNA: TGTGCCAGCAGTGAAGTCGTAGCGGGGGAAGGGCAGTTCTTC. Translating it yields CASSEVVAGEGQFF.

The chain recombines TRBV12-3 or TRBV12-4 with TRBJ2-4; 9 bases are a match to TRBD1. Trimming at V came to 4 bases and at J to 6 bases, leaving 7 bases not matched to a gene. The CDR3 totals 15 residues. The CDR3 is CASSSAGTGINIQYF. The CDR3 bases are TGTGCCAGCAGTTCGGCCGGGACAGGGATAAACATTCAGTACTTC.

The genes are TRBV12-5 and TRBJ2-4; 11 bases are a match to TRBD1. The J call may not be correct, given that the DNA end is closer to TRBJ2-7. The germline V gene has CDR1 LGHNT and CDR2 FRNRAP. The CDR3 is 14 residues long. CDR3 loop: CASGSDRGPYEQYF. CDR3 in DNA: TGTGCTAGTGGTTCGGACAGGGGGCCCTACGAGCAGTACTTC.

J is TRBJ2-1 and V is TRBV27; 7 bases align to TRBD2. The CDR3 length is 15 residues. The ends lost 5 bases at V and 4 bases at J; junction bases unmatched: 8. From germline, CDR1 is MNHEY and CDR2 SMNVEV (reference sequence). The CDR3 here is CASSPPPAGYNEQFF. DNA of the CDR3: TGTGCCAGCAGTCCCCCCCCAGCGGGGTACAATGAGCAGTTCTTC.

The chain links TRBV7-9 to TRBJ1-2, with unresolved D. The CDR3 is made up of 14 amino acids. Germline CDR1 is SEHNR and CDR2 is FQNEAQ (reference sequence). The V gene lost 0 bases and the J gene lost 2 bases, with 7 bases spanning the gap. In DNA, the CDR3 is TGTGCCAGCAGCTTAGCGGTACGGAACTATGGCTACACCTTC. As protein: CASSLAVRNYGYTF.

The V and J genes are TRBV2 and TRBJ2-5, with D possibly matching TRBD1 (6 bases). CDR3 length equals 13 residues. Trimming pared 7 bases from V and 1 base from J, leaving 10 bases between. CDR1 SNHLY and CDR2 FYNNEI come from the germline V gene. CDR3: CASTLRGQETQYF. The CDR3 DNA reads TGTGCCAGCACTCTCAGGGGCCAAGAGACCCAGTACTTC.

Here the CDR3 DNA reads TGCAGTGCTGGGCGACTCGCCTACGAGCAGTACTTC. It is translated as CSAGRLAYEQYF. The chain joins TRBV20-1 to TRBJ2-7, with D hard to call. Deletions cut 5 bases from V and 2 bases from J, with 10 bases between. Germline V gene data show CDR1 as DFQATT and CDR2 as SNEGSKA (reference sequence). The CDR3 length is 12 residues.

The J gene is TRBJ1-6, the V gene TRBV3-1, with D possibly matching TRBD1 (6 bases). V was shortened by 4 bases and J by 3 bases, with 16 bases between the two germline ends. Germline CDR1 is LGHDT and CDR2 is YNNKEL (reference sequence). This CDR3 comprises 17 residues. CDR3 DNA: TGTGCCAGCAGCCTAAGGGGGGCGGTAAGCTATAATTCACCCCTCCACTTT. Its translation: CASSLRGAVSYNSPLHF.

V usage is TRBV28 and J usage is TRBJ1-2; 12 nucleotides line up with TRBD1. After removal of 4 bases from V and 6 bases from J, the junction contained 12 bases not matched to a gene. CDR1 is MDHEN and CDR2 is SYDVKM in the germline V gene. CDR3 length: 17 amino acids. The CDR3 loop reads CASSSPGTGGAKDGYTF. CDR3 nucleotides: TGTGCCAGCAGTTCCCCAGGGACAGGGGGCGCGAAGGATGGCTACACCTTC.

This clonotype has ten or more counts. This rearrangement joins TRBV12-3 or TRBV12-4 to TRBJ2-1, with D tentatively TRBD1 or TRBD2 (5 bases each). Deletions cut 5 bases from V and 5 bases from J, with 16 bases between. The CDR3 extends over 15 amino acids. This CDR3 reads CASSPYSGRHNEQFF. The CDR3 bases are TGTGCCAGCAGTCCGTATTCGGGACGGCACAATGAGCAGTTCTTC.

This clonotype was seen a handful of times. The rearrangement links TRBV20-1 to TRBJ2-5; the match to TRBD2 covers 8 bases. The CDR3 has 14 amino acids. Germline V gives CDR1 DFQATT, CDR2 SNEGSKA (reference sequence). J lost 4 bases, V lost 5 bases, and 9 bases had no gene match. CDR3 DNA: TGCAGTGCTCGACAGAATAGCGGGGCAGAGACCCAGTACTTC. This translates into CSARQNSGAETQYF.

The rearrangement uses TRBV18 and TRBJ2-3; 7 bases match TRBD2. Germline V gives CDR1 KGHSH, CDR2 LQKENI. CDR3 length equals 16 residues. J gave up 1 base and V 6 bases, and 10 bases lay outside the gene matches. The CDR3, as DNA: TGTGCCAGCTCGCTGGGCCGGGCGGGAGGCACAGATACGCAGTATTTT. It codes for CASSLGRAGGTDTQYF.

This clonotype was found a few times. The chain combines TRBV25-1 with TRBJ2-5; 12 positions match TRBD1. V was pared by 6 bases and J by 5 bases, with 7 bases of the junction left unmatched. Germline V gene data show CDR1 as MGHDK and CDR2 as SYGVNS. The CDR3 length is 15 residues. The CDR3 DNA reads as TGTGCCAGCAGCGCCGGGACAGGGGGCGCGGAGACCCAGTACTTC. Translation gives CASSAGTGGAETQYF.

The genes are TRBV6-5 and TRBJ2-3; 7 bases line up with TRBD1. J lost 2 bases, V lost 4 bases, and 6 bases had no gene match. Germline V gives CDR1 MNHEY, CDR2 SVGAGI. The CDR3 runs to 15 residues. The CDR3 region is CASSLDRPHTDTQYF. The CDR3 region has the DNA TGTGCCAGCAGTTTGGACAGGCCGCACACAGATACGCAGTATTTT.

V is TRBV18 and J is TRBJ2-1, with 11 bases aligning to TRBD2. Germline CDR1 and CDR2: KGHSH and LQKENI. The V gene end was trimmed by 3 bases and the J gene end by 5 bases; junction bases not matched to a gene: 6. CDR3 length equals 16 residues. In DNA, the CDR3 is TGTGCCAGCTCACCTTGGGCACTAGCGGGGGACAATGAGCAGTTCTTC. This codes for CASSPWALAGDNEQFF.

The rearrangement joins TRBV4-1 to TRBJ2-1, with 7 bases lining up with TRBD1. J was trimmed by 5 bases and V by 4 bases; bases with no gene match: 5. CDR1 is MGHRA and CDR2 is YSYEKL in the germline V gene. The CDR3 length is 14 residues. CDR3 nucleotide sequence: TGCGCCAGCAGCCTATGGGACAGTAACAATGAGCAGTTCTTC. It translates to CASSLWDSNNEQFF.

A few counts support this clonotype. The genes are TRBV18 and TRBJ2-3, with D tentatively TRBD1 (5 bases). V was clipped by 3 bases and J by 1 base, with 14 bases between them. This CDR3 region has 16 residues. The germline gives CDR1 KGHSH, CDR2 LQKENI. In DNA, the CDR3 is TGTGCCAGCTCACCTGAACAGGATTTCGGCACAGATACGCAGTATTTT. It translates to CASSPEQDFGTDTQYF.